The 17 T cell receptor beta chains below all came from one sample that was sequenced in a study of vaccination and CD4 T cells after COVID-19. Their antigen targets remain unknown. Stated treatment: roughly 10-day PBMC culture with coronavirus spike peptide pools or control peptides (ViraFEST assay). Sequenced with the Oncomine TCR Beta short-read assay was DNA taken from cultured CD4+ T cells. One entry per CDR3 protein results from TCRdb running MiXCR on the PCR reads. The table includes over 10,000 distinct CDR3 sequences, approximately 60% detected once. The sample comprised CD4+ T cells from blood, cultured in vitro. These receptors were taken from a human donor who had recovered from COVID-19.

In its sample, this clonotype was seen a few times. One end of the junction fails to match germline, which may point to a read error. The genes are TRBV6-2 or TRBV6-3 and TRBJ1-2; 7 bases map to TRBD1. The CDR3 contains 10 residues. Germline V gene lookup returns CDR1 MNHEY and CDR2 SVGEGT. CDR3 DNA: TGTGCCAGCAGTGACAGGGTTTTTGCCTTC. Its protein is CASSDRVFAF.

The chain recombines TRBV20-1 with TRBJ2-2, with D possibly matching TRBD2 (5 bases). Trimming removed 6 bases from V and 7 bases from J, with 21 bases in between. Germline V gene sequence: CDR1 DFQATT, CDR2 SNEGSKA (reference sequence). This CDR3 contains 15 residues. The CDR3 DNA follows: TGCAGTGCCCGGGAAAAGTTATTCGGTGGCGGGGAGCTGTTTTTT. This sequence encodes CSAREKLFGGGELFF.

CDR3 nucleotide sequence: TGTGCCACCAGTGAGTCCGGGACTAGCGGGAGGTTACTCACAGATACGCAGTATTTT. Its protein product is CATSESGTSGRLLTDTQYF. The chain links TRBV24-1 to TRBJ2-3; 15 nucleotides align to TRBD2. The CDR3 spans 19 residues. V was clipped by 4 bases and J by 2 bases; unmatched bases: 9. Germline V gives CDR1 KGHDR, CDR2 SFDVKD.

The CDR3 spells CAWSTSGSGNEQFF. CDR3 in DNA: TGTGCCTGGAGTACCAGCGGGAGTGGTAATGAGCAGTTCTTC. The rearrangement joins TRBV30 to TRBJ2-1, with TRBD2 matching over 8 bases. This CDR3 has 14 residues. After removal of 2 bases from V and 7 bases from J, the junction contained 7 bases not matched to a gene. Germline CDR1 and CDR2: GTSNPN and SVGIG (reference sequence).

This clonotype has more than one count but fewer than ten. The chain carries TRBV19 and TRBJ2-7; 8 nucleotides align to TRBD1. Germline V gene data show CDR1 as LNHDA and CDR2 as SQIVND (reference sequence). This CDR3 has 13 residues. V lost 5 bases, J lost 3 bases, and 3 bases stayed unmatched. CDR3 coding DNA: TGTGCCAGTAGTCTGGGACAGGTCTACGAGCAGTACTTC. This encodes CASSLGQVYEQYF.

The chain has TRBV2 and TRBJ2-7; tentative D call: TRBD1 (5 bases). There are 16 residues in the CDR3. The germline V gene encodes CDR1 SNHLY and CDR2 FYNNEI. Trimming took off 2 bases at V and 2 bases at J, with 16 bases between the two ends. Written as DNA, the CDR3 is TGTGCCAGCAGTGAAAGACGGTCAGGGTTAGCCTACGAGCAGTACTTC. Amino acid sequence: CASSERRSGLAYEQYF.

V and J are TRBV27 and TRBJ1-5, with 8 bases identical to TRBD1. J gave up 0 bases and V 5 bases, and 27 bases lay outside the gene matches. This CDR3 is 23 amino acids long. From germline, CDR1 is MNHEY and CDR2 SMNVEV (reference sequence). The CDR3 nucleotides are TGTGCCAGCAGTACGATAGGGCCTAAACCTCGGGACAGGAACCCCCATAGCAATCAGCCCCAGCATTTT. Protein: CASSTIGPKPRDRNPHSNQPQHF.

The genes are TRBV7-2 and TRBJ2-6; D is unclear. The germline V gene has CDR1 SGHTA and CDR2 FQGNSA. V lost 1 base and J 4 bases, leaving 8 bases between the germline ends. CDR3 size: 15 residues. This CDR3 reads CASSLGQVGANVLTF. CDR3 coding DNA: TGTGCCAGCAGCTTAGGTCAAGTGGGGGCCAACGTCCTGACTTTC.

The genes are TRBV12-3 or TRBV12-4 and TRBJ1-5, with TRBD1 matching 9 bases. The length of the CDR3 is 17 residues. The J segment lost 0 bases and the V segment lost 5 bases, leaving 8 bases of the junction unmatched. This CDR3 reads CASSVTQGAVSNQPQHF. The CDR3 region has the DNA TGTGCCAGCAGTGTGACACAGGGGGCAGTTAGCAATCAGCCCCAGCATTTT.

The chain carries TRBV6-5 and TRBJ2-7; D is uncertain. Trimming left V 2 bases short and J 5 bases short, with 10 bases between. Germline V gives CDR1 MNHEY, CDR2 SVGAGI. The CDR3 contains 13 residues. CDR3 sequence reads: CASSYRTRDEQYF. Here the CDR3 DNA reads TGTGCCAGCAGTTACCGGACCCGGGACGAGCAGTACTTC.

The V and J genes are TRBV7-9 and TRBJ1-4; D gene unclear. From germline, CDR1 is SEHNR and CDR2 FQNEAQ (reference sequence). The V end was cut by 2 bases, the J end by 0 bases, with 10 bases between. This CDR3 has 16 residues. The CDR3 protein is CASSLLEPPTNEKLFF. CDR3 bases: TGTGCCAGCAGCTTATTGGAGCCCCCAACTAATGAAAAACTGTTTTTT.

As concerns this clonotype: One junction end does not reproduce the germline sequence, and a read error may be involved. CDR3 protein: CASNPGSSHEQYF. In DNA form, the CDR3 reads TGTGCCAGCAACCCGGGGAGCTCCCACGAGCAGTACTTC. V is TRBV6-2 or TRBV6-3 and J is TRBJ2-7, with D possibly being TRBD2 (5 bases). Looked up from germline, CDR1 is MNHEY and CDR2 is SVGEGT. The CDR3 consists of 13 residues.

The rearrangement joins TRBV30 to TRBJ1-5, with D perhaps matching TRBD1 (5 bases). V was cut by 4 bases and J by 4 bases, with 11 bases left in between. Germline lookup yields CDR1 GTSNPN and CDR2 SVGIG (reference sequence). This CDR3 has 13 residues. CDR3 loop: CAWNLGGNQPQHF. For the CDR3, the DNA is TGTGCCTGGAACCTTGGGGGGAATCAGCCCCAGCATTTT.

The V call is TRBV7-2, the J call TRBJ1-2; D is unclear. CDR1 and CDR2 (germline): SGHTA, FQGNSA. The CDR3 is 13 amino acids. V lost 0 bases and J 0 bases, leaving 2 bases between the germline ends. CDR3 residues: CASSLATNYGYTF. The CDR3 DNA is TGTGCCAGCAGCTTAGCTACTAACTATGGCTACACCTTC.

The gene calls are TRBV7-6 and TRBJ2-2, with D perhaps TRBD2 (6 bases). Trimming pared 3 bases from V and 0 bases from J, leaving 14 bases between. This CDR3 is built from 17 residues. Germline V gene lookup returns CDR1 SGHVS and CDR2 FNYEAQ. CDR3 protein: CASSFTVLASNTGELFF. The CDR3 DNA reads TGTGCCAGCAGCTTTACCGTACTAGCCTCGAACACCGGGGAGCTGTTTTTT.

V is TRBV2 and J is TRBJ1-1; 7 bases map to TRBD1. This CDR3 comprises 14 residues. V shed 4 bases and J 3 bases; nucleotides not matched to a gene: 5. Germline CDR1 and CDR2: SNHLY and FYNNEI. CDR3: CASSADRFDTEAFF. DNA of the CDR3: TGTGCCAGCAGTGCGGACAGGTTCGACACTGAAGCTTTCTTT.

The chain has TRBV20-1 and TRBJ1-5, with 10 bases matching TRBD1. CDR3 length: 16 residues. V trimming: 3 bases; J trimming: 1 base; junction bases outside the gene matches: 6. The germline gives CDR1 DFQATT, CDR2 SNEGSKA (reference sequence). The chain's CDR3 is CSARGTGVRSNQPQHF. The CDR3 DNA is TGCAGTGCTAGGGGGACAGGGGTTCGGAGCAATCAGCCCCAGCATTTT.